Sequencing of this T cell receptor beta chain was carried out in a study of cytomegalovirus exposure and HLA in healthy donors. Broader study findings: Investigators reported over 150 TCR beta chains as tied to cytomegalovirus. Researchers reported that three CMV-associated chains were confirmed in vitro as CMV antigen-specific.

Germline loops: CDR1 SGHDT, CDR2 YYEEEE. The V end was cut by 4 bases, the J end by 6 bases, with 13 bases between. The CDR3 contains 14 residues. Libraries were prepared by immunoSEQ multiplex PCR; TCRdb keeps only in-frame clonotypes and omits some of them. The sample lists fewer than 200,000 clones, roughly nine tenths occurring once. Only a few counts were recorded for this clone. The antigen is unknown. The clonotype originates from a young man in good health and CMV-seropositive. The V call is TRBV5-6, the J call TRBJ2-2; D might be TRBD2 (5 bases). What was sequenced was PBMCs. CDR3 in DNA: TGTGCCAGCAGCCCAACCTGGAGGTCCGGGGAGCTGTTTTTT. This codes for CASSPTWRSGELFF.